The sequence of this T cell receptor (beta chain) was determined in a study of cytomegalovirus exposure and HLA in healthy donors. The CDR3 totals 15 residues. Looked up from germline, CDR1 is SGHRS and CDR2 is YFSETQ. Losses at the gene ends were 4 bases for V and 4 bases for J; bases not matched to a gene: 8. Study-wide results and caveats: Later, TCR association rates were found to vary by HLA locus, highest for DRB1 and lowest for HLA-C. In an earlier analysis, about 90% or about 30%: the productive usage of most TCR beta V segments. Later analysis demonstrated an association between a missense DCLRE1C variant and TCR beta V- and J-gene trimming.

For this clone: Its antigen is unidentified.

Vbeta (60) and Jbeta (13) primers were used in the PCR. TCRdb's table, derived via immunoSEQ multiplex PCR, lists solely in-frame clones and lacks some. Here the sample spans around 190,000 clones, 60% to 80% being singletons. The receptor comes from a woman aged 25-40 years in good health and CMV-seronegative. Material: PBMCs. The chain employs TRBV5-1 and TRBJ2-5; TRBD2 matches 9 bases. CDR3 coding DNA: TGCGCCAGCAGCGCCCTAGCGGGGCGGGGAGAGACCCAGTACTTC. Protein sequence: CASSALAGRGETQYF. Supplemented by reference TRBV5-1 and TRBJ2-5, the full variable domain reads KAGVTQTPRYLIKTRGQQVTLSCSPISGHRSVSWYQQTPGQGLQFLFEYFSETQRNKGNFPGRFSGRQFSNSRSEMNVSTLELGDSALYLCASSALAGRGETQYFGPGTRLLVL.